Presented here are 5 T cell receptor beta chains from one specimen sequenced in a study of blood T cells in healthy people across ages (dated by TCRdb to about 2015). Receptors were amplified or captured by 5' RACE. Sequencer: Illumina HiSeq 2500. A second about 6 to 11 cycle PCR used a sample-barcoded 5' primer and a J-beta primer mix. In-frame beta chains were kept once TCRdb had trimmed the public reads at Q25 with fastp and called clones with MiXCR. Entries that share a CDR3 protein sequence are merged under the most common genes and DNA. This sample is represented by some 700,000 distinct CDR3 sequences; roughly two fifths of them were singletons. The ten biggest clones cover 20% to 25% of the sample. Sequencing input: blood. These receptor sequences come from a woman aged 55 to 70 in good health.

The chain combines TRBV20-1 with TRBJ1-5; 7 nucleotides line up with TRBD1. After removal of 5 bases from V and 5 bases from J, the junction contained 6 bases not matched to a gene. This CDR3 contains 13 residues. Germline loops: CDR1 DFQATT, CDR2 SNEGSKA (reference sequence). The CDR3 DNA reads as TGCAGTGCTTCCGGGACAGAATATCAGCCCCAGCATTTT. Translated: CSASGTEYQPQHF.

This clonotype has more than one count but fewer than ten. The J gene is TRBJ2-3, the V gene TRBV27, with a tentative D call TRBD1 (5 bases). The germline CDR1 and CDR2 sequences are MNHEY and SMNVEV (reference sequence). The CDR3 contains 17 residues. The germline V and J ends were trimmed by 1 base and 2 bases, with 16 bases remaining between them. The CDR3 reads CASSLLTAPRATDTQYF. The CDR3 DNA sequence: TGTGCCAGCAGTTTATTGACAGCCCCACGGGCCACAGATACGCAGTATTTT.

The chain has TRBV20-1 and TRBJ2-1, with D perhaps matching TRBD2 (6 bases). The CDR3 contains 14 residues. V dropped 3 bases and J dropped 6 bases, with 15 bases sitting between them. CDR1 DFQATT and CDR2 SNEGSKA come from the germline V gene (reference sequence). The CDR3 DNA reads TGCAGTGCTAGGGGTTATAGGAGGGGCAATGAGCAGTTCTTC. It encodes CSARGYRRGNEQFF.

The rearrangement joins TRBV10-3 to TRBJ2-7; the match to TRBD2 covers 9 bases. V was pared by 2 bases and J by 5 bases, with 7 bases of the junction left unmatched. Germline V gives CDR1 ENHRY, CDR2 SYGVKD. CDR3 size: 15 residues. CDR3 loop: CAISEISGSANEQYF. The CDR3 coding sequence is TGTGCCATCAGTGAGATTAGCGGGAGCGCCAACGAGCAGTACTTC.

As concerns this clonotype: This is likely a read error, given that the CDR3 carries no conserved phenylalanine or tryptophan at its end. The V call is TRBV7-2, the J call TRBJ2-1; 9 bases agree with TRBD2. Germline-derived CDR1 and CDR2 are SGHTA and FQGNSA. The V gene end was trimmed by 1 base and the J gene end by 4 bases; junction bases not matched to a gene: 2. CDR3 size: 15 residues. The chain's CDR3 is CASSLEAGGYNEQFY. The CDR3 bases are TGTGCCAGCAGCTTAGAAGCGGGGGGTTACAATGAGCAGTTCTAC.